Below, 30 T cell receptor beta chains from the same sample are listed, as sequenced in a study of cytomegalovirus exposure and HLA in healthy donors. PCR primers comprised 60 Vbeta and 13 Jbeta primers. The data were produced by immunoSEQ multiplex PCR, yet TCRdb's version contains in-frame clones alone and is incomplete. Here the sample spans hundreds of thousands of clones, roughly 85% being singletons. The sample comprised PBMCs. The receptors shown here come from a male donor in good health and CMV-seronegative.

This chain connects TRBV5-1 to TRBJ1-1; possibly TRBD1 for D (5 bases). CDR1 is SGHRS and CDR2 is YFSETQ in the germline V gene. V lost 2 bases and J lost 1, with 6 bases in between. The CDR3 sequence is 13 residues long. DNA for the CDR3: TGCGCCAGCAGCTTCGGGGGGAACACTGAAGCTTTCTTT. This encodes CASSFGGNTEAFF.

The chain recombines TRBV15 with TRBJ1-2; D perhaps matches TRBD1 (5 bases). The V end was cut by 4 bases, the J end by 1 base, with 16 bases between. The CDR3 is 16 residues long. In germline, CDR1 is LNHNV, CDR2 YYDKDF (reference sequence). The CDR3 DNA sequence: TGTGCCACCAGCATCACCTCCGGGACTCTTAACTATGGCTACACCTTC. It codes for CATSITSGTLNYGYTF.

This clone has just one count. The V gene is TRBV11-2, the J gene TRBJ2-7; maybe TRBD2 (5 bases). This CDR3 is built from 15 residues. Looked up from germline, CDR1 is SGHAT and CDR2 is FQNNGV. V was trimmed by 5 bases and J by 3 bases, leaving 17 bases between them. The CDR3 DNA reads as TGTGCCAGCAGCACAATCCCAGGACTCCACTACGAGCAGTACTTC. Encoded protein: CASSTIPGLHYEQYF.

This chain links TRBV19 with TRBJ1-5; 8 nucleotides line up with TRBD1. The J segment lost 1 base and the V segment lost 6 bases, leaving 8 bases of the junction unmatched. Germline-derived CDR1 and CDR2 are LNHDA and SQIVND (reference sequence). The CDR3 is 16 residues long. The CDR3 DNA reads TGTGCCAGTAGCAAAGACAGGGGAGGCAGCAATCAGCCCCAGCATTTT. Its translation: CASSKDRGGSNQPQHF. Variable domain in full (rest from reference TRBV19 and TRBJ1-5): DGGITQSPKYLFRKEGQNVTLSCEQNLNHDAMYWYRQDPGQGLRLIYYSQIVNDFQKGDIAEGYSVSREKKESFPLTVTSAQKNPTAFYLCASSKDRGGSNQPQHFGDGTRLSIL.

The CDR3 loop reads CASSLTAGSYNEQFF. CDR3 coding DNA: TGTGCCAGCAGCTTAACGGCAGGGTCCTACAATGAGCAGTTCTTC. The chain combines TRBV13 with TRBJ2-1; possible D gene TRBD1, 5 bases. The V end lost 2 bases, the J end lost 1 base, and 9 bases lay between the germline ends. This CDR3 is built from 15 residues. Germline CDR1 reads PRHDT; CDR2 reads FYEKMQ (reference sequence).

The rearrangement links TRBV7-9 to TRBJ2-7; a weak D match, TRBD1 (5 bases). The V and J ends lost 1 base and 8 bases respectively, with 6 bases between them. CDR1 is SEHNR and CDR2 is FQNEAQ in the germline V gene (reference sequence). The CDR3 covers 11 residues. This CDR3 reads CASSLEDKQYF. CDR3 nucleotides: TGTGCCAGCAGCTTAGAGGACAAGCAGTACTTC.

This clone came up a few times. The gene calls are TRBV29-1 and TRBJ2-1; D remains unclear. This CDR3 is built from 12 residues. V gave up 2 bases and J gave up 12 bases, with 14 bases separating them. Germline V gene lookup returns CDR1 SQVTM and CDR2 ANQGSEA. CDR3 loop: CSVEWLAVGQFF. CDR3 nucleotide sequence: TGCAGCGTTGAATGGTTAGCCGTAGGGCAGTTCTTC.

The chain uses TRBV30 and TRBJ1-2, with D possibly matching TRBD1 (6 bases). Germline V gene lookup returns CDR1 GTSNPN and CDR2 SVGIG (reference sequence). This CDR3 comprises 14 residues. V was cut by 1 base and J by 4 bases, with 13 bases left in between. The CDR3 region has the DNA TGTGCCTGGAGTGAATTAAGGGGGGGCTATGGCTACACCTTC. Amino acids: CAWSELRGGYGYTF.

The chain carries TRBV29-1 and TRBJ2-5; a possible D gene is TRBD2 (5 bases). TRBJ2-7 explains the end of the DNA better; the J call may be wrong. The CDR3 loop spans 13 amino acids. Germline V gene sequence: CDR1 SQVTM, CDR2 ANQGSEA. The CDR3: CSVAEAGNYEQYF. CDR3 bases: TGCAGCGTTGCGGAGGCCGGCAACTACGAGCAGTACTTC.

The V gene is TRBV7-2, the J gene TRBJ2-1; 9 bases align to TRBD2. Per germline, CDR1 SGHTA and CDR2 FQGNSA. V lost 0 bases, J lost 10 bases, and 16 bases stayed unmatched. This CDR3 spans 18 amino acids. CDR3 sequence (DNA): TGTGCCAGCAGCTTAGCCCCGCGGGTAGCGGGAGCCCACACCGAGCAGTTCTTC. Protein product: CASSLAPRVAGAHTEQFF.

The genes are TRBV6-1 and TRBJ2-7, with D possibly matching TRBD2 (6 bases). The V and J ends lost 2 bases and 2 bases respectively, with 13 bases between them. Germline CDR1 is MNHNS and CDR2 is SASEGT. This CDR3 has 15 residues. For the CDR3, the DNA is TGTGCCAGCAGTGAACAAATTGGAGGGACCTACGAGCAGTACTTC. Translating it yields CASSEQIGGTYEQYF.

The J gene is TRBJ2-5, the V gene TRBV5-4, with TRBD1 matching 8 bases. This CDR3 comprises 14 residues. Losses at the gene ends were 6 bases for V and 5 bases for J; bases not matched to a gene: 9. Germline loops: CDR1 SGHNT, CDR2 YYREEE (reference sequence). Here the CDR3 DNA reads TGTGCCAGCACGTCGAGACAGGGGACGGAGACCCAGTACTTC. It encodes CASTSRQGTETQYF.

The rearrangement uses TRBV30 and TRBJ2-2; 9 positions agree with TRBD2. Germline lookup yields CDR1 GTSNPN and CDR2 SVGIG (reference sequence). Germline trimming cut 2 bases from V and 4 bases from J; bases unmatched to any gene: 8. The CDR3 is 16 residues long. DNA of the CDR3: TGTGCCTGGAGTTGGTTGGCTAGCGGGACCACCGGGGAGCTGTTTTTT. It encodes CAWSWLASGTTGELFF.

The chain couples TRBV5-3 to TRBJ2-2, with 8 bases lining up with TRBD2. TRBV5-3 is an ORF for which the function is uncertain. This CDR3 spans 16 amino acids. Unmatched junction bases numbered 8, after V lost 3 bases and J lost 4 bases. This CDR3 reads CARSWGHAGGTGELFF. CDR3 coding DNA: TGTGCCAGAAGCTGGGGTCACGCGGGAGGCACCGGGGAGCTGTTTTTT.

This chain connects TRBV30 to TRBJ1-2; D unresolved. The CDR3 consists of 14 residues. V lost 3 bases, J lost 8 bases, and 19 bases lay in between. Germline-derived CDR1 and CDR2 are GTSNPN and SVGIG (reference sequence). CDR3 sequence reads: CAWSILRGHAGYTF. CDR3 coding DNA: TGTGCCTGGAGCATCCTCCGAGGGCACGCCGGCTACACCTTC. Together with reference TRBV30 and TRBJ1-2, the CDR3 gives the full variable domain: SQTIHQWPATLVQPVGSPLSLECTVEGTSNPNLYWYRQAAGRGLQLLFYSVGIGQISSEVPQNLSASRPQDRQFILSSKKLLLSDSGFYLCAWSILRGHAGYTFGSGTRLTVV.

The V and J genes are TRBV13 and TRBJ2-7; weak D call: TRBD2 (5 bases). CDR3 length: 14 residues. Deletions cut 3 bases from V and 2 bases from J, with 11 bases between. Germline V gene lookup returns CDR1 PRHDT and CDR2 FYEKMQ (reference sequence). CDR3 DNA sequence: TGTGCCAGCAGCTTCCGTCTGGGAGCCTACGAGCAGTACTTC. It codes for CASSFRLGAYEQYF.

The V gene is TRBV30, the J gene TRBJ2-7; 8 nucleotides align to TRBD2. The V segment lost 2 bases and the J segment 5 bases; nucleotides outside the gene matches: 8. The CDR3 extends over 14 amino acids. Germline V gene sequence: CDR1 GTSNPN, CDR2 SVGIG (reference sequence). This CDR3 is CAWSLRGGANEQYF. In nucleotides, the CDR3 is TGTGCCTGGAGTCTCCGGGGGGGCGCAAACGAGCAGTACTTC.

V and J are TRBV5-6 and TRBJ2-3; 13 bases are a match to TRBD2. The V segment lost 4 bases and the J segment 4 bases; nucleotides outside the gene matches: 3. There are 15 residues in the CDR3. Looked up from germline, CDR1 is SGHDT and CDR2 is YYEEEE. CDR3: CASSELAGGPDTQYF. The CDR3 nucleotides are TGTGCCAGCAGCGAACTAGCGGGGGGGCCAGATACGCAGTATTTT.

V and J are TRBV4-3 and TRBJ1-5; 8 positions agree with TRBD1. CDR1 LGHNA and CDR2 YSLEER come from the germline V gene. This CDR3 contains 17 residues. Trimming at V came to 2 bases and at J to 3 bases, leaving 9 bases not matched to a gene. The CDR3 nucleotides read TGCGCCAGCAGCCAAACGACAGGGGTTCAGAACAATCAGCCCCAGCATTTT. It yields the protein CASSQTTGVQNNQPQHF.

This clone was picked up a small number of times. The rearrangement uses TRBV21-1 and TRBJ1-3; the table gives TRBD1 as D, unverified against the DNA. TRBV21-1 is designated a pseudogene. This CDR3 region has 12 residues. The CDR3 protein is CASSKPRNTIYF. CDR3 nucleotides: TGTGCCAGCAGCAAACCAAGAAACACCATATATTTT.

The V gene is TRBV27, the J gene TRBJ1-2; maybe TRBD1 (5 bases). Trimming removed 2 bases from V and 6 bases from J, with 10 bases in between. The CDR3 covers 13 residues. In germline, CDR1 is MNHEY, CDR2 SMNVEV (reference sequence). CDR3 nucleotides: TGTGCCAGCAGTTTACAGCAGGGTGATGGCTACACCTTC. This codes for CASSLQQGDGYTF.

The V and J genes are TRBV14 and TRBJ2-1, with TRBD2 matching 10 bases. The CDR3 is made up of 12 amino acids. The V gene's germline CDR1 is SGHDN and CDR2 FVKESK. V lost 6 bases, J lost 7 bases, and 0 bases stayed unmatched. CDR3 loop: CASRGLANEQFF. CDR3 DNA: TGTGCCAGCAGGGGACTAGCGAATGAGCAGTTCTTC.

The CDR3 here is CASSFRSGQGLQPQHF. In nucleotides, the CDR3 is TGTGCCAGCAGTTTCCGCTCCGGACAGGGTCTTCAGCCCCAGCATTTT. J is TRBJ1-5 and V is TRBV6-5; 8 nucleotides agree with TRBD1. V lost 4 bases and J lost 6; bases outside the gene matches: 11. CDR3 length: 16 amino acids. Germline lookup yields CDR1 MNHEY and CDR2 SVGAGI.

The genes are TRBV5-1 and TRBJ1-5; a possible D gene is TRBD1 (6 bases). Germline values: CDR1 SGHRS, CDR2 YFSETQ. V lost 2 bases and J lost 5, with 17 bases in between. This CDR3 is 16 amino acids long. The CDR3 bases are TGCGCCAGCAGCTTCGGTACAGGGAGTGGGGATCAGCCCCAGCATTTT. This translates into CASSFGTGSGDQPQHF.

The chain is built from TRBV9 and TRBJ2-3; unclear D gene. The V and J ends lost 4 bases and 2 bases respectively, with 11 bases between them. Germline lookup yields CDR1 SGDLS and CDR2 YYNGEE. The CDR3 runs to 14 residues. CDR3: CASSSQTLTDTQYF. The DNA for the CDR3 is TGTGCCAGCAGCTCCCAGACTCTCACAGATACGCAGTATTTT.

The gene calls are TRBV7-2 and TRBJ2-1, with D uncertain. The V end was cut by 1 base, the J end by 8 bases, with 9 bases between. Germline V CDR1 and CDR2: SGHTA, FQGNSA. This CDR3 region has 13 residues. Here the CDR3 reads CASSLVRGDEQFF. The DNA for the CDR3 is TGTGCCAGCAGCTTAGTACGCGGCGATGAGCAGTTCTTC.

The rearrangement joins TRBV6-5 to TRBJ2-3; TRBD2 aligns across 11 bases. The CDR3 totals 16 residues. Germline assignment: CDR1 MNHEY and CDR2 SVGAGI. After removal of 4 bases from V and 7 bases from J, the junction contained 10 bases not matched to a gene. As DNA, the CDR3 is TGTGCCAGCAGTTCGGTTAGCGGGGGGGCCGCAAATACGCAGTATTTT. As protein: CASSSVSGGAANTQYF.

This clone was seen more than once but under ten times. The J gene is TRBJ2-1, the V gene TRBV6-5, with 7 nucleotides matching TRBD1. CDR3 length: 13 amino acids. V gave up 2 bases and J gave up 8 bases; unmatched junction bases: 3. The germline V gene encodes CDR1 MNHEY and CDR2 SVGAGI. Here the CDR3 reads CASSYGTAHEQFF. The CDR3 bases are TGTGCCAGCAGTTACGGGACAGCCCATGAGCAGTTCTTC.

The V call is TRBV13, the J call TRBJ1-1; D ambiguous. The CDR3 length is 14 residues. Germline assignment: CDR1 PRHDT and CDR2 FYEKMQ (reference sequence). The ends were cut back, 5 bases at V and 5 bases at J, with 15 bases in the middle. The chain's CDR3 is CASSPLEHRTEAFF. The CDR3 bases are TGTGCCAGCAGCCCTCTGGAGCACCGTACTGAAGCTTTCTTT.

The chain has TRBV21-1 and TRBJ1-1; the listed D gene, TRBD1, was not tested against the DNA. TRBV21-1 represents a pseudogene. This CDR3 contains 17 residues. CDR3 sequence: CASSKDTGNGPNTEAFF. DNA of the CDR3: TGTGCCAGCAGCAAAGATACAGGGAATGGACCGAACACTGAAGCTTTCTTT.